These 15 T cell receptor beta chains originate from one sample sequenced in a study of molecular identifiers for immune sequencing clone quantification. TCRdb independently ran MiXCR on the PCR reads; one entry per CDR3 protein. The sample lists some 10,000 distinct CDR3 sequences; about a fifth were seen once. Sequenced material: naive CD8+ T cells from blood, with Jurkat cell RNA spiked in. The sample's subset: FACS-sorted CD8+CD4-CCR7+CD45RA+ naive T cells. Receptor source: a human donor in good health. Some libraries in this study had Jurkat cell RNA spiked in.

This clonotype was picked up a small number of times. V and J are TRBV25-1 and TRBJ1-2; 7 positions agree with TRBD1. Trimming took 3 bases from V and 3 from J; bases not matched to a gene: 1. Germline CDR1 and CDR2: MGHDK and SYGVNS. This CDR3 spans 13 amino acids. The CDR3 loop is CASSDGTDYGYTF. The CDR3 coding sequence is TGTGCCAGCAGTGACGGGACAGACTATGGCTACACCTTC.

This clonotype qualifies as medium-sized. V gene TRBV5-6 combines with J gene TRBJ2-3; no clear D. Trimming shortened V by 3 bases and J by 0 bases, and 14 bases separated the two germline ends. The CDR3 totals 16 residues. Germline loops: CDR1 SGHDT, CDR2 YYEEEE. The CDR3 DNA follows: TGTGCCAGCAGCTCCGTCGATTTGCCTAGCACAGATACGCAGTATTTT. Translated: CASSSVDLPSTDTQYF. The whole variable domain, remainder taken from reference TRBV5-6 and TRBJ2-3, is DAGVTQSPTHLIKTRGQQVTLRCSPKSGHDTVSWYQQALGQGPQFIFQYYEEEERQRGNFPDRFSGHQFPNYSSELNVNALLLGDSALYLCASSSVDLPSTDTQYFGPGTRLTVL.

By share, this clonotype ranks as medium-sized. The chain recombines TRBV12-3 or TRBV12-4 with TRBJ2-2; D is perhaps TRBD2 (5 bases). Deletions cut 6 bases from V and 3 bases from J, with 8 bases between. This CDR3 is built from 13 residues. The CDR3, as DNA: TGTGCCAGCAGCTACGGGGACACCGGGGAGCTGTTTTTT. It encodes CASSYGDTGELFF.

In its sample, this clonotype is medium-sized. The rearrangement uses TRBV29-1 and TRBJ2-3, with D hard to call. Per the germline V gene, CDR1 is SQVTM and CDR2 is ANQGSEA. The CDR3 is 12 amino acids. Deletions cut 6 bases from V and 3 bases from J, with 10 bases between. CDR3 DNA sequence: TGCAGCGTCCTAGGCAGTACAGATACGCAGTATTTT. Residues: CSVLGSTDTQYF.

There are many counts of this clonotype. This chain connects TRBV27 to TRBJ2-7; 7 positions agree with TRBD1. There are 14 residues in the CDR3. In germline, CDR1 is MNHEY, CDR2 SMNVEV (reference sequence). V was clipped by 3 bases and J by 2 bases; unmatched bases: 4. Written as DNA, the CDR3 is TGTGCCAGCAGTTTCTACAGGGGCACCTACGAGCAGTACTTC. It is translated as CASSFYRGTYEQYF.

The chain is built from TRBV30 and TRBJ2-6, with D uncertain. The germline V gene has CDR1 GTSNPN and CDR2 SVGIG (reference sequence). Trimming shortened V by 5 bases and J by 0 bases, and 8 bases separated the two germline ends. The CDR3 has 14 amino acids. CDR3 DNA: TGTGCCTGGGGCAGTGGCTCTGGGGCCAACGTCCTGACTTTC. It is translated as CAWGSGSGANVLTF.

This clonotype is medium-sized (0.01 to 0.1%). The chain combines TRBV13 with TRBJ2-3; 8 bases fit TRBD2. This CDR3 comprises 15 residues. With 3 bases clipped from V and 2 bases from J, the junction kept 4 bases outside the gene matches. Germline lookup yields CDR1 PRHDT and CDR2 FYEKMQ (reference sequence). CDR3 loop: CASSLTGGPTDTQYF. As DNA, the CDR3 is TGTGCCAGCAGCTTGACGGGGGGGCCCACAGATACGCAGTATTTT. The whole variable domain, filled in from reference TRBV13 and TRBJ2-3, reads AAGVIQSPRHLIKEKRETATLKCYPIPRHDTVYWYQQGPGQDPQFLISFYEKMQSDKGSIPDRFSAQQFSDYHSELNMSSLELGDSALYFCASSLTGGPTDTQYFGPGTRLTVL.

In its sample, this clonotype ranks as medium-sized (0.01 to 0.1%). The chain employs TRBV27 and TRBJ2-5; D perhaps matches TRBD1 (6 bases). Trimming took off 1 base at V and 5 bases at J, with 14 bases between the two ends. CDR3 size: 15 residues. CDR1 and CDR2 (germline): MNHEY, SMNVEV (reference sequence). The CDR3 reads CASSLFLNREETQYF. The DNA of the CDR3 is TGTGCCAGCAGTTTATTTCTCAACAGGGAGGAGACCCAGTACTTC.

This clonotype is medium-sized (0.01 to 0.1%). The gene calls are TRBV7-7 and TRBJ2-3, with unresolved D. This CDR3 is 14 amino acids long. The germline CDR1 and CDR2 sequences are SSHAT and FNYEAQ (reference sequence). With 1 base removed from V and 1 base from J, the gap between germline ends came to 6 bases. CDR3 sequence reads: CASSLDIGTDTQYF. The DNA for the CDR3 is TGTGCCAGCAGCTTAGACATCGGCACAGATACGCAGTATTTT. Variable domain in full (rest from reference TRBV7-7 and TRBJ2-3): GAGVSQSPRYKVTKRGQDVTLRCDPISSHATLYWYQQALGQGPEFLTYFNYEAQPDKSGLPSDRFSAERPEGSISTLTIQRTEQRDSAMYRCASSLDIGTDTQYFGPGTRLTVL.

This clonotype was picked up many times. The rearrangement joins TRBV19 to TRBJ1-1, with TRBD1 matching over 12 bases. The CDR3 extends over 17 amino acids. Per germline, CDR1 LNHDA and CDR2 SQIVND (reference sequence). V gave up 6 bases and J gave up 5 bases; unmatched junction bases: 13. CDR3 DNA sequence: TGTGCCAGTAGGGACCCACCGGGACAGGGGGCGCGAACTGAAGCTTTCTTT. Amino acid sequence: CASRDPPGQGARTEAFF.

V and J are TRBV30 and TRBJ2-5, with 7 bases that match TRBD1. V shed 7 bases and J 7 bases; nucleotides not matched to a gene: 12. In germline, CDR1 is GTSNPN, CDR2 SVGIG (reference sequence). The CDR3 contains 13 residues. The CDR3 here is CASEQGTRATQYF. The CDR3 nucleotides read TGTGCCTCGGAACAGGGGACCCGAGCGACCCAGTACTTC.

In its sample, this clonotype ranks as medium-sized. The rearrangement links TRBV11-2 to TRBJ2-1; D is unresolved. Germline loops: CDR1 SGHAT, CDR2 FQNNGV. The CDR3 is 14 amino acids. V gave up 0 bases and J gave up 10 bases, with 13 bases separating them. In DNA, the CDR3 is TGTGCCAGCAGCTTAGATAATCCCGAATGGGAGCAGTTCTTC. This gives the protein CASSLDNPEWEQFF.

Many counts were recorded for this clonotype. V usage is TRBV4-3 and J usage is TRBJ2-1, with D possibly TRBD1 on 5 matching bases. The CDR3 is made up of 14 amino acids. Trimming cost V 1 base and J 2 bases, with 6 bases left between them. The germline gives CDR1 LGHNA, CDR2 YSLEER. CDR3 DNA: TGCGCCAGCAGCCAAGCGACAGCCTACAATGAGCAGTTCTTC. This codes for CASSQATAYNEQFF.

By frequency in the sample, this clonotype is medium-sized. The V call is TRBV19, the J call TRBJ2-3; TRBD1 agrees at 9 bases. Germline CDR1 and CDR2: LNHDA and SQIVND (reference sequence). The ends lost 5 bases at V and 3 bases at J; junction bases unmatched: 9. This CDR3 has 16 amino acids. The DNA of the CDR3 is TGTGCCAGTAGTTCCCCGGACAGGGGATCGACAGATACGCAGTATTTT. It encodes CASSSPDRGSTDTQYF.

Of note for this clonotype: Possible read error: a much larger clone is one base away. The rearrangement uses TRBV29-1 and TRBJ1-1; 10 positions match TRBD1. After removal of 8 bases from V and 8 bases from J, the junction contained 8 bases not matched to a gene. The CDR3 runs 12 residues. Germline V CDR1 and CDR2: SQVTM, ANQGSEA. DNA of the CDR3: TGCAGCATTCCACCGGGACAGGGGGAAGCTTTCTTT. Translation gives CSIPPGQGEAFF.